The 26 T cell receptor beta chains reported below all come from one sample, sequenced in a study of blood T cell repertoires in COVID-19. Clones were read by immunoSEQ multiplex PCR, and TCRdb kept only the in-frame ones, dropping some. This table holds 120,000 or so clones, 70% to 90% found once. What was sequenced was peripheral blood. The receptor set was obtained from a human donor in a cohort sampled during active COVID-19.

The gene calls are TRBV3-1 (or the pseudogene TRBV3-2) and TRBJ1-1, with D tentatively TRBD1 (5 bases). Germline values: CDR1 LGHDT, CDR2 YNNKEL (reference sequence). The CDR3 covers 13 residues. The germline V and J ends were trimmed by 4 bases and 7 bases, with 13 bases remaining between them. The CDR3 region is CASSLLGDFEAFF. The DNA of the CDR3 is TGTGCCAGCAGCCTCCTAGGGGACTTTGAAGCTTTCTTT.

This clone showed up just once. The chain recombines TRBV11-2 with TRBJ2-5; 9 bases agree with TRBD2. Germline-derived CDR1 and CDR2 are SGHAT and FQNNGV. J lost 4 bases, V lost 3 bases, and 6 bases had no gene match. The CDR3 is 15 amino acids. CDR3 sequence (DNA): TGTGCCAGCAGCTTTAGCGGGGGATTGGCAGAGACCCAGTACTTC. It codes for CASSFSGGLAETQYF. The full variable domain, rest sourced from reference TRBV11-2 and TRBJ2-5, is EAGVAQSPRYKIIEKRQSVAFWCNPISGHATLYWYQQILGQGPKLLIQFQNNGVVDDSQLPKDRFSAERLKGVDSTLKIQPAKLEDSAVYLCASSFSGGLAETQYFGPGTRLLVL.

J is TRBJ1-1 and V is TRBV19, with a weak D call TRBD1 (6 bases). V lost 5 bases and J 5 bases, leaving 9 bases between the germline ends. The CDR3 contains 12 residues. Germline-derived CDR1 and CDR2 are LNHDA and SQIVND (reference sequence). The CDR3: CASSFGQTEAFF. CDR3 DNA sequence: TGTGCCAGTAGTTTCGGACAGACTGAAGCTTTCTTT. The full variable domain, its missing parts supplied by reference TRBV19 and TRBJ1-1, is DGGITQSPKYLFRKEGQNVTLSCEQNLNHDAMYWYRQDPGQGLRLIYYSQIVNDFQKGDIAEGYSVSREKKESFPLTVTSAQKNPTAFYLCASSFGQTEAFFGQGTRLTVV.

The chain recombines TRBV21-1 with TRBJ1-1; the DNA was not used to check the table's D call, TRBD1. TRBV21-1 is annotated as a pseudogene. This CDR3 is built from 17 residues. CDR3: CASSTPGQKTSNTEAFF. The CDR3 DNA sequence: TGTGCCAGCAGTACACCGGGACAGAAAACATCGAACACTGAAGCTTTCTTT.

CDR3 coding DNA: TGCGCCAGCAGCTCGGGACTAGCGGGAGGTAGCGGGGAGCTGTTTTTT. This sequence encodes CASSSGLAGGSGELFF. The V and J genes are TRBV5-1 and TRBJ2-2; 15 bases line up with TRBD2. Germline V CDR1 and CDR2: SGHRS, YFSETQ. CDR3 length equals 16 residues. After removal of 3 bases from V and 7 bases from J, the junction contained 4 bases not matched to a gene.

The rearrangement links TRBV20-1 to TRBJ1-5; D gene uncertain. Deletions cut 1 base from V and 9 bases from J, with 7 bases between. CDR1 is DFQATT and CDR2 is SNEGSKA in the germline V gene (reference sequence). This CDR3 spans 11 amino acids. The CDR3 DNA sequence: TGCAGTGCTAGAGCTAGTGGGCCCCAGCATTTT. Encoded protein: CSARASGPQHF.

The chain uses TRBV5-1 and TRBJ2-1, with 7 bases identical to TRBD1. This CDR3 spans 16 amino acids. CDR1 and CDR2 from the germline V gene are SGHRS and YFSETQ. V lost 5 bases, J lost 4 bases, and 12 bases stayed unmatched. The CDR3 region is CASRSAGTDIYNEQFF. CDR3 DNA sequence: TGCGCCAGCAGGTCAGCCGGGACAGATATATACAATGAGCAGTTCTTC.

The chain joins TRBV5-4 to TRBJ2-7; possibly TRBD1 for D (5 bases). With 4 bases removed from V and 4 bases from J, the gap between germline ends came to 12 bases. Germline lookup yields CDR1 SGHNT and CDR2 YYREEE (reference sequence). This CDR3 contains 13 residues. The CDR3 bases are TGTGCCAGCAGCACCAGGGAAGGTTACGAGCAGTACTTC. Encoded protein: CASSTREGYEQYF.

The rearrangement links TRBV11-2 to TRBJ2-7; TRBD2 matches 14 bases. The trim removed 5 bases at V and 9 bases at J, leaving 3 bases unmatched. This CDR3 contains 13 residues. From germline, CDR1 is SGHAT and CDR2 FQNNGV. In DNA, the CDR3 is TGTGCCAGCAGCCAGGGGACTAGCGGGGGGCAGTACTTC. As protein: CASSQGTSGGQYF.

The chain couples TRBV29-1 to TRBJ2-4; TRBD2 agrees at 13 bases. Per the germline V gene, CDR1 is SQVTM and CDR2 is ANQGSEA. The trim removed 4 bases at V and 0 bases at J, leaving 6 bases unmatched. CDR3 length: 17 amino acids. The CDR3 reads CSVGWTSGRGAKNIQYF. CDR3 in DNA: TGCAGCGTTGGTTGGACTAGCGGGAGAGGAGCCAAAAACATTCAGTACTTC.

This clone was seen a few times. The sample contains more than one DNA sequence encoding this CDR3. V and J are TRBV29-1 and TRBJ2-3; 8 bases map to TRBD1. The CDR3 loop spans 14 amino acids. Germline V gene sequence: CDR1 SQVTM, CDR2 ANQGSEA. The ends lost 4 bases at V and 1 base at J; junction bases unmatched: 4. CDR3 sequence reads: CSVAGGSGTDTQYF. CDR3 nucleotide sequence: TGCAGCGTTGCAGGGGGCTCTGGCACAGATACGCAGTATTTT.

CDR3 in amino acids: CASSATGDEQYF. The CDR3 nucleotides read TGTGCCAGCTCAGCGACAGGGGACGAGCAGTACTTC. This chain links TRBV18 with TRBJ2-7; 8 bases match TRBD1. The V gene's germline CDR1 is KGHSH and CDR2 LQKENI. The CDR3 contains 12 residues. Germline trimming cut 5 bases from V and 5 bases from J; bases unmatched to any gene: 2.

The V call is TRBV11-2, the J call TRBJ2-7, with a weak D call TRBD1 (5 bases). Between the trimmed V and J ends, which lost 7 bases and 1 base, there was a span of 8 bases. Germline CDR1 and CDR2: SGHAT and FQNNGV. The CDR3 runs to 12 residues. The CDR3 region has the DNA TGTGCCAGCAACACAGGATCCTACGAGCAGTACTTC. It encodes CASNTGSYEQYF.

The chain links TRBV3-1 (or the pseudogene TRBV3-2) to TRBJ2-3; 9 nucleotides align to TRBD1. This CDR3 spans 17 amino acids. Looked up from germline, CDR1 is LGHDT and CDR2 is YNNKEL (reference sequence). Trimming cost V 4 bases and J 5 bases; bases outside gene matches: 13. The CDR3 DNA reads as TGTGCCAGCAGCCGCGGGGGAAGGGGACAGGGAAGAGATACGCAGTATTTT. Encoded protein: CASSRGGRGQGRDTQYF.

The rearrangement joins TRBV6-5 to TRBJ2-7; TRBD2 agrees at 14 bases. This CDR3 contains 15 residues. Germline CDR1 MNHEY, CDR2 SVGAGI. The V gene end was trimmed by 6 bases and the J gene end by 2 bases; junction bases not matched to a gene: 3. The CDR3 nucleotides are TGTGCCAGCAGGAGGGGACTAGCGGGGGCCTACGAGCAGTACTTC. Protein: CASRRGLAGAYEQYF.

This clone was observed a single time. The chain couples TRBV4-2 to TRBJ1-2; possibly TRBD1 for D (6 bases). Germline V gene data show CDR1 as LGHNA and CDR2 as YNFKEQ. This CDR3 has 16 residues. V was shortened by 2 bases and J by 4 bases, with 17 bases between the two germline ends. CDR3 sequence: CASSQTGRTATYGYTF. The DNA for the CDR3 is TGTGCCAGCAGCCAAACCGGGAGGACAGCGACCTATGGCTACACCTTC.

V usage is TRBV5-1 and J usage is TRBJ2-7; tentative D call: TRBD2 (7 bases). Deletions cut 3 bases from V and 1 base from J, with 17 bases between. CDR1 is SGHRS and CDR2 is YFSETQ in the germline V gene. The CDR3 is 16 residues long. CDR3 sequence reads: CASSSPRGAISYEQYF. The CDR3 nucleotides read TGCGCCAGCAGCTCCCCCCGGGGGGCGATATCCTACGAGCAGTACTTC. Filled out from reference TRBV5-1 and TRBJ2-7, the complete variable domain reads KAGVTQTPRYLIKTRGQQVTLSCSPISGHRSVSWYQQTPGQGLQFLFEYFSETQRNKGNFPGRFSGRQFSNSRSEMNVSTLELGDSALYLCASSSPRGAISYEQYFGPGTRLTVT.

CDR3 nucleotides: TGTGCCAGCAGTCCCCCACCAGCCTACGAGCAGTACTTC. Protein sequence: CASSPPPAYEQYF. The chain couples TRBV12-3 or TRBV12-4 to TRBJ2-7; D gene ambiguous. The V gene lost 5 bases and the J gene lost 2 bases, with 10 bases spanning the gap. The CDR3 length is 13 residues.

The chain links TRBV18 to TRBJ2-7, with 7 positions matching TRBD1. Trimming removed 2 bases from V and 2 bases from J; junction bases left unmatched: 0. CDR1 is KGHSH and CDR2 is LQKENI in the germline V gene. The CDR3 is 13 residues long. CDR3 region: CASSPTGAYEQYF. In DNA, the CDR3 is TGTGCCAGCTCACCAACAGGGGCCTACGAGCAGTACTTC.

The J gene is TRBJ2-3, the V gene TRBV3-1 (or the pseudogene TRBV3-2), with D perhaps matching TRBD2 (6 bases). The CDR3 sequence is 16 residues long. Germline V CDR1 and CDR2: LGHDT, YNNKEL (reference sequence). V shed 0 bases and J shed 3 bases, with 13 bases lying between them. The chain's CDR3 is CASSQEDGGRTDTQYF. CDR3 DNA: TGTGCCAGCAGCCAAGAAGACGGGGGTCGGACAGATACGCAGTATTTT.

This clone is classed as medium-sized (0.01 to 0.1%). The V call is TRBV5-6, the J call TRBJ1-1; D is uncertain. The V gene's germline CDR1 is SGHDT and CDR2 YYEEEE. Trimming removed 0 bases from V and 6 bases from J, with 21 bases in between. This CDR3 comprises 17 residues. In DNA, the CDR3 is TGTGCCAGCAGCTTGGTGGTGGGTAGAGGATCGTGGTCTGAAGCTTTCTTT. Its protein product is CASSLVVGRGSWSEAFF.

CDR3: CASSLGGPNYGYTF. Here the CDR3 DNA reads TGTGCCAGCAGTTTGGGGGGGCCCAACTATGGCTACACCTTC. The chain employs TRBV27 and TRBJ1-2, with D tentatively TRBD1 (6 bases). CDR3 size: 14 residues. V lost 3 bases and J 2 bases, leaving 10 bases between the germline ends. CDR1 is MNHEY and CDR2 is SMNVEV in the germline V gene (reference sequence).

A word on this clone: At one boundary the junction diverges from the germline segment, which might be a read error. The rearrangement uses TRBV5-1 and TRBJ1-6; D is unclear. This CDR3 has 13 amino acids. Per the germline V gene, CDR1 is SGHRS and CDR2 is YFSETQ. CDR3 sequence: CASRTTRDSPLHF. The CDR3 nucleotides read TGCGCTAGCAGAACCACCCGGGATTCACCCCTCCACTTT.

The genes are TRBV11-1 and TRBJ2-3; D is uncertain. The germline V and J ends were trimmed by 3 bases and 3 bases, with 7 bases remaining between them. CDR1 and CDR2 (germline): SGHAT, FQDESV (reference sequence). The CDR3 length is 13 residues. The CDR3 reads CASSLAGTDTQYF. CDR3 nucleotide sequence: TGTGCCAGCAGCTTGGCCGGGACAGATACGCAGTATTTT.

CDR3 nucleotide sequence: TGTGCCAGCAGTGAAATAGAGGGAGCGGGCGAGCAGTACTTC. Protein product: CASSEIEGAGEQYF. V gene TRBV2 combines with J gene TRBJ2-7; D perhaps matches TRBD2 (6 bases). The germline V gene has CDR1 SNHLY and CDR2 FYNNEI. The CDR3 totals 14 residues. Trimming pared 2 bases from V and 6 bases from J, leaving 14 bases between.

The V and J genes are TRBV6-5 and TRBJ2-5; 8 bases fit TRBD1. The CDR3 runs to 15 residues. V trimming: 6 bases; J trimming: 4 bases; junction bases outside the gene matches: 10. Per the germline V gene, CDR1 is MNHEY and CDR2 is SVGAGI. CDR3 amino acids: CASSPQDRGRETQYF. In nucleotides, the CDR3 is TGTGCCAGCAGCCCCCAAGACAGGGGAAGAGAGACCCAGTACTTC.